The text below deals with one TCR beta chain. Antigen specificity is unknown. This specimen belongs to a study of shared clonotypes between healthy human individuals. Assay used: immunoSEQ multiplex PCR; TCRdb lists only in-frame clones, some missing. The sample lists about 2.4 million clones, 93% occurring once. Trimming removed 0 bases from V and 7 bases from J, with 7 bases in between. The CDR3 length is 13 residues. The germline V gene has CDR1 LGHNA and CDR2 YSLEER. Study-level findings and limits: With few donors, the genetic and exposure-history diversity represented was limited. Naive subsets tended to show greater estimated richness than memory subsets.

This chain links TRBV4-3 with TRBJ2-1; no reliable D call. This clonotype originated in a man between 18 and 29 years old in good health. Some clones in this sample may be carry-over from other donors' samples. Sequencing input: naive CD4+ T cells from PBMCs. Sample subset: CD45RA+ positively selected. CDR3 protein: CASSQEWRNEQFF. CDR3 coding DNA: TGCGCCAGCAGCCAAGAGTGGCGGAATGAGCAGTTCTTC.